The following is a T cell receptor beta chain sequence with its context. Its antigen is currently unknown. This record comes from a study of cytomegalovirus exposure and HLA in healthy donors. Regarding the study as a whole: A later analysis found that most CMV-associated TCR beta chains appeared HLA-restricted. Later findings reportedly placed an Asian-associated ancestry cluster below the roughly 670-donor mean for N-insertions.

The V gene end was trimmed by 0 bases and the J gene end by 2 bases; junction bases not matched to a gene: 4. The CDR3 is made up of 16 amino acids. Germline-derived CDR1 and CDR2 are SGHNT and YYREEE (reference sequence). It was with 60 Vbeta and 13 Jbeta primers that the PCR ran. The table came from immunoSEQ multiplex PCR; TCRdb's copy has only in-frame clones and leaves some out. The sample has more than 95,000 clones; over 75% are singletons. Sequenced input: PBMCs. The rearrangement joins TRBV5-4 to TRBJ1-2, with TRBD1 matching 10 bases. The receptor was isolated from a man younger than 45 in good health and CMV-seropositive. The CDR3 DNA is TGTGCCAGCAGCTTGGGTGGGGACAGGGGCAACTATGGCTACACCTTC. It encodes CASSLGGDRGNYGYTF.